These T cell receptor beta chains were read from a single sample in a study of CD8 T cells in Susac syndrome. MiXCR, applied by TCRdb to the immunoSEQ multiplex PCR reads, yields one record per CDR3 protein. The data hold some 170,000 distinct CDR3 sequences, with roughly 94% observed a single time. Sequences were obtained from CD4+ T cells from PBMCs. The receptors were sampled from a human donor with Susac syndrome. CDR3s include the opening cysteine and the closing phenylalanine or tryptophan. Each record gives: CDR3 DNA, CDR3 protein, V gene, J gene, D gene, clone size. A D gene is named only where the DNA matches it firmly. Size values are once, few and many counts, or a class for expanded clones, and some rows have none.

cdr3_nt: TGTGCCAGCAGGGAAACCAACACAGATACGCAGTATTTT
cdr3_aa: CASRETNTDTQYF
v_call: TRBV6-5
j_call: TRBJ2-3
d_call: -
clone_size: -

cdr3_nt: TGCGCCACCACGGCGGTTAGCTCCTACAATGAGCAGTTCTTC
cdr3_aa: CATTAVSSYNEQFF
v_call: TRBV23-1
j_call: TRBJ2-1
d_call: -
clone_size: few

cdr3_nt: TGCAGTGCTGACCCAGGGAGGGGGATTGAGCAGTTCTTC
cdr3_aa: CSADPGRGIEQFF
v_call: TRBV20-1
j_call: TRBJ2-1
d_call: -
clone_size: -

cdr3_nt: TGCGCCAGCAGCCCCCGTGAGCTCGGCTCCTACAATGAGCAGTTCTTC
cdr3_aa: CASSPRELGSYNEQFF
v_call: TRBV5-1
j_call: TRBJ2-1
d_call: -
clone_size: -

cdr3_nt: TGTGCCAGCAGGGATGGGGACAGAAACCCGCGGGGCTACACCTTC
cdr3_aa: CASRDGDRNPRGYTF
v_call: TRBV28
j_call: TRBJ1-2
d_call: TRBD1
clone_size: -

cdr3_nt: TGTGCCAGCAGCTTCCCGGAACAGGGGGCGATTGGCTACACCTTC
cdr3_aa: CASSFPEQGAIGYTF
v_call: TRBV5-4
j_call: TRBJ1-2
d_call: TRBD1
clone_size: once

cdr3_nt: TGTGCCAGCAGGGAGGGTATCAGTCAGCCCCAGCATTTT
cdr3_aa: CASREGISQPQHF
v_call: TRBV7-8
j_call: TRBJ1-5
d_call: -
clone_size: -

cdr3_nt: TGTGCCAGCAGTATCGGACAGGGGGCGCGCGAGCAGTACTTC
cdr3_aa: CASSIGQGAREQYF
v_call: TRBV6-6
j_call: TRBJ2-7
d_call: TRBD1
clone_size: -

cdr3_nt: TGCAGTGCTAGAGGAAACAGCGGGTACCCCTACGAGCAGTACTTC
cdr3_aa: CSARGNSGYPYEQYF
v_call: TRBV20-1
j_call: TRBJ2-7
d_call: -
clone_size: once

cdr3_nt: TGCAGCGTTGAAGTCAGGGGCGCTGAAGCTTTCTTT
cdr3_aa: CSVEVRGAEAFF
v_call: TRBV29-1
j_call: TRBJ1-1
d_call: -
clone_size: -